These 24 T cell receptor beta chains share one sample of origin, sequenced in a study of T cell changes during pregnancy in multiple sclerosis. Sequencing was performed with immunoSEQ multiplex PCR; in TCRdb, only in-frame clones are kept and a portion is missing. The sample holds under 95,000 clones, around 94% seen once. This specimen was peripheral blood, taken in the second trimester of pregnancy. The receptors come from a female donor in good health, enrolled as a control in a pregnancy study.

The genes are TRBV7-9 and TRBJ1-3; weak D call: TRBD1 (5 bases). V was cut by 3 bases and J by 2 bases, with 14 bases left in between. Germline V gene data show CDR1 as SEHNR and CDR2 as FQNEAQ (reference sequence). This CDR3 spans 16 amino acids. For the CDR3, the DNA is TGTGCCAGCAGCTTGTTGGGGGTAGCGGCTGGAAACACCATATATTTT. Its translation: CASSLLGVAAGNTIYF. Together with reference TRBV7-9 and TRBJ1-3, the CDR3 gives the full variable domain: DTGVSQNPRHKITKRGQNVTFRCDPISEHNRLYWYRQTLGQGPEFLTYFQNEAQLEKSRLLSDRFSAERPKGSFSTLEIQRTEQGDSAMYLCASSLLGVAAGNTIYFGEGSWLTVV.

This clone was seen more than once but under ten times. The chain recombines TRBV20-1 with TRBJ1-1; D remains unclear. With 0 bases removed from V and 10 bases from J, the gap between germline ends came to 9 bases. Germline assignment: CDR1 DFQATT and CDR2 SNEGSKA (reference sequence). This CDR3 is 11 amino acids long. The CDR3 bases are TGCAGTGCTAGAGAAGCTGGGAGAGCTTTCTTT. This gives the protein CSAREAGRAFF.

CDR3 DNA sequence: TGTGCCAGCAGTCCCAATAGCAATCAGCCCCAGCATTTT. Translation gives CASSPNSNQPQHF. The chain recombines TRBV6-6 with TRBJ1-5; the D is unclear. CDR1 is MNHNY, CDR2 SVGAGI, per germline (reference sequence). V shed 5 bases and J shed 0 bases, with 5 bases lying between them. CDR3 length equals 13 residues.

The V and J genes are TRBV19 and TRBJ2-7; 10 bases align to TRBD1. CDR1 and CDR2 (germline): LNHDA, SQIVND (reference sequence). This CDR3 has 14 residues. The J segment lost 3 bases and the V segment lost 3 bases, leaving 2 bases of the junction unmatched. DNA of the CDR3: TGTGCCAGTAGTATTGGGGACAGGGGCTACGAGCAGTACTTC. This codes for CASSIGDRGYEQYF.

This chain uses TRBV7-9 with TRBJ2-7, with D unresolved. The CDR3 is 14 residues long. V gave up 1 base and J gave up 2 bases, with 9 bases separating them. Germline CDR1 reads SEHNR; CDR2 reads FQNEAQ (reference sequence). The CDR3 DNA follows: TGTGCCAGCAGCTTAGGTGGCAGCGCCTACGAGCAGTACTTC. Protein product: CASSLGGSAYEQYF.

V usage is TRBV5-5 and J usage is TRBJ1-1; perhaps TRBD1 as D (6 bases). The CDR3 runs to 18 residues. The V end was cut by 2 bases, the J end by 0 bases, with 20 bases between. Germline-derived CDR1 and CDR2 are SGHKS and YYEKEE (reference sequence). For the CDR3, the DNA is TGTGCCAGCAGCTTTAGCAGGGGCGTGGGGTCGATGAACACTGAAGCTTTCTTT. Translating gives CASSFSRGVGSMNTEAFF.

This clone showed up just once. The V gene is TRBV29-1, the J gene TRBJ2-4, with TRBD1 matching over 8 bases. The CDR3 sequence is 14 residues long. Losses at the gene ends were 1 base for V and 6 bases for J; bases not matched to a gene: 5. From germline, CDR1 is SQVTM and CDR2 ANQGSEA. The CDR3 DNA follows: TGCAGCGTTGAAGGGGCAGGGGGCGCAAACATTCAGTACTTC. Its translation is CSVEGAGGANIQYF.

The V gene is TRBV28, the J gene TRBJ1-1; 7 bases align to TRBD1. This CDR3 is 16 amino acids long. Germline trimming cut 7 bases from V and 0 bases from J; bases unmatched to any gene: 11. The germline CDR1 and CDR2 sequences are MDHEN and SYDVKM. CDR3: CASNLSRQGLNTEAFF. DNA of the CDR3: TGTGCCAGCAACCTCTCGAGACAGGGATTGAACACTGAAGCTTTCTTT.

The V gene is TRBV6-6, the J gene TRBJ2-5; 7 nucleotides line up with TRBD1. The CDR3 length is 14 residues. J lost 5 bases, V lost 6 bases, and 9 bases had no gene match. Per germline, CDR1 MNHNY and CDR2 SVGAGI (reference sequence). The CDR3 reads CASRLTGLAETQYF. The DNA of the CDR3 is TGTGCCAGCAGATTGACAGGGTTAGCCGAGACCCAGTACTTC.

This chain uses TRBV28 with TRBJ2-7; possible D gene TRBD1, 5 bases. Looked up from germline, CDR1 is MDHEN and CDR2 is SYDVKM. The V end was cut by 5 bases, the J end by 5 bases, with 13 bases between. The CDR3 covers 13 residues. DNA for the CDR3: TGTGCCAGCAGTCTCCGTCAGGGCCACGAGCAGTACTTC. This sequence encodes CASSLRQGHEQYF.

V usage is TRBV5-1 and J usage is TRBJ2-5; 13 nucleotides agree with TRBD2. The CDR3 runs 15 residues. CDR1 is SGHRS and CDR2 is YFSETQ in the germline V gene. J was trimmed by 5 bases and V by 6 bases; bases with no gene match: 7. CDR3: CASKLAGGAGETQYF. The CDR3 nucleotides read TGCGCCAGCAAACTAGCGGGAGGGGCCGGGGAGACCCAGTACTTC.

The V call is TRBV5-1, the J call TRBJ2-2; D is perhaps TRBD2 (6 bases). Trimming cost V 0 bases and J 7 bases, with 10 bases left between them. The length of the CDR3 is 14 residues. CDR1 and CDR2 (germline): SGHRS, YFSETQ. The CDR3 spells CASSLDSGSGELFF. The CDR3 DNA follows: TGCGCCAGCAGCTTGGATAGCGGTAGCGGGGAGCTGTTTTTT. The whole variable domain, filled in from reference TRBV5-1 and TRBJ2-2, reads KAGVTQTPRYLIKTRGQQVTLSCSPISGHRSVSWYQQTPGQGLQFLFEYFSETQRNKGNFPGRFSGRQFSNSRSEMNVSTLELGDSALYLCASSLDSGSGELFFGEGSRLTVL.

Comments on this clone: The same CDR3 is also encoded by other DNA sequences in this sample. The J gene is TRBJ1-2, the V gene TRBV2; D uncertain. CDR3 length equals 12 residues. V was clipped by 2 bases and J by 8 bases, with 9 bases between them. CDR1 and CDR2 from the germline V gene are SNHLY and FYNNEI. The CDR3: CASSESGYGYTF. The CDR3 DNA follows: TGTGCCAGCAGTGAATCAGGATACGGCTACACCTTC.

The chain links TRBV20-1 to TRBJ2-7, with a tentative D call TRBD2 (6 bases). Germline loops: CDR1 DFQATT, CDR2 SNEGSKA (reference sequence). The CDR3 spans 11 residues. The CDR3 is CSVPGDYEQYF. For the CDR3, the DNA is TGCAGCGTTCCGGGAGACTACGAGCAGTACTTC.

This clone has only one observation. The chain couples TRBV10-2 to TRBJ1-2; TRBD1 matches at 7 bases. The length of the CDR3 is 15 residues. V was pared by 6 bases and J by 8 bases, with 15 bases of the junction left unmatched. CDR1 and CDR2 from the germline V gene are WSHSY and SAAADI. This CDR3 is CASSPSGTARGGYTF. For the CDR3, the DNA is TGCGCCAGCAGCCCCTCCGGGACAGCCCGAGGAGGCTACACCTTC.

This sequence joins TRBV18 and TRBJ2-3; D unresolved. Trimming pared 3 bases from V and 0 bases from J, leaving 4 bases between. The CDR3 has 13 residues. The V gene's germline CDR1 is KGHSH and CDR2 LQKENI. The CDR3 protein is CASSPPSTDTQYF. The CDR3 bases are TGTGCCAGCTCACCCCCTAGCACAGATACGCAGTATTTT. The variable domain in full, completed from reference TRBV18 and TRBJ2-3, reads NAGVMQNPRHLVRRRGQEARLRCSPMKGHSHVYWYRQLPEEGLKFMVYLQKENIIDESGMPKERFSAEFPKEGPSILRIQQVVRGDSAAYFCASSPPSTDTQYFGPGTRLTVL.

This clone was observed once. The CDR3 region is CASSQSGLGADTQYF. CDR3 nucleotides: TGCGCCAGCAGCCAATCGGGCCTCGGGGCAGATACGCAGTATTTT. The chain joins TRBV4-1 to TRBJ2-3, with D possibly being TRBD2 (5 bases). V was clipped by 2 bases and J by 4 bases, with 13 bases between them. Looked up from germline, CDR1 is MGHRA and CDR2 is YSYEKL. The CDR3 has 15 amino acids.

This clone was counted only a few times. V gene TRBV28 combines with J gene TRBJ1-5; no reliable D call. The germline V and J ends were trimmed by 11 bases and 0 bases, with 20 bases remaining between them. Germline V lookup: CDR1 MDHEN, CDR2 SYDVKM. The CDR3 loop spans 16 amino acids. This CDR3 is CAAMAAETYSNQPQHF. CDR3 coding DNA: TGTGCCGCCATGGCAGCAGAGACATATAGCAATCAGCCCCAGCATTTT. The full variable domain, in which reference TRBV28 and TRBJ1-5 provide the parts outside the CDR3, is DVKVTQSSRYLVKRTGEKVFLECVQDMDHENMFWYRQDPGLGLRLIYFSYDVKMKEKGDIPEGYSVSREKKERFSLILESASTNQTSMYLCAAMAAETYSNQPQHFGDGTRLSIL.

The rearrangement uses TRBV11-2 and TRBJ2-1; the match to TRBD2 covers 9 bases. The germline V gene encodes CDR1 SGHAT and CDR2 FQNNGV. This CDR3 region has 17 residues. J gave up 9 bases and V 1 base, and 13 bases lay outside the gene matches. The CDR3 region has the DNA TGTGCCAGCAGCTTAGGGGCTAGCGGGACGGTCATCGGTGAGCAGTTCTTC. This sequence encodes CASSLGASGTVIGEQFF.

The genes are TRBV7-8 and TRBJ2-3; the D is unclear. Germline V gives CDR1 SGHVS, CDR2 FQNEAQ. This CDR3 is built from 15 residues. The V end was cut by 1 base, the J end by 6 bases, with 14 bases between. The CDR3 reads CASSLEESRLDTQYF. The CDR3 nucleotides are TGTGCCAGCAGCTTAGAAGAGAGTAGATTGGATACGCAGTATTTT.

CDR3 DNA: TGTGCCAGCGCTGCAGGGGACACCTATAATTCACCCCTCCACTTT. Translating gives CASAAGDTYNSPLHF. This chain links TRBV6-1 with TRBJ1-6, with a tentative D call TRBD1 (6 bases). Per the germline V gene, CDR1 is MNHNS and CDR2 is SASEGT. This CDR3 has 15 amino acids. V was shortened by 8 bases and J by 2 bases, with 13 bases between the two germline ends.

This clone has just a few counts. CDR3 DNA sequence: TGTGCCAGCAGGCGCCGACAGGAGGGCTACACCTTC. This codes for CASRRRQEGYTF. J is TRBJ1-2 and V is TRBV6-5; a possible D gene is TRBD1 (6 bases). This CDR3 region has 12 residues. V lost 6 bases, J lost 8 bases, and 13 bases lay in between. CDR1 and CDR2 from the germline V gene are MNHEY and SVGAGI.

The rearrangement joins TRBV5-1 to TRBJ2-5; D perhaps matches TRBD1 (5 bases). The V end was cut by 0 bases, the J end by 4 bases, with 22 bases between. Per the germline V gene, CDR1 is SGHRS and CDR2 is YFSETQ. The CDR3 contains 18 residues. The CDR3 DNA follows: TGCGCCAGCAGCTTGGGTCCCAGGGATCGAAGTCCACTAGAGACCCAGTACTTC. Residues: CASSLGPRDRSPLETQYF.

CDR3 region: CASSDLGQGRTEAFF. CDR3 coding DNA: TGTGCCAGCAGTGACCTAGGACAGGGTAGAACTGAAGCTTTCTTT. The rearrangement uses TRBV25-1 and TRBJ1-1, with TRBD1 identical over 8 bases. V lost 3 bases to trimming and J lost 5 bases; unmatched junction nucleotides: 8. In germline, CDR1 is MGHDK, CDR2 SYGVNS. CDR3 length: 15 amino acids.